A selection of T cell receptor beta chains follows, all from one sample in a study of CD8 T cells in Susac syndrome. TCRdb used MiXCR to reprocess the immunoSEQ multiplex PCR reads, holding one entry per CDR3 protein. The table lists under 95,000 distinct CDR3 sequences, roughly 94% of them singletons. The source material was CD4+ T cells from PBMCs. These receptors were taken from a human donor with Susac syndrome. Both conserved end residues are part of each CDR3. The order of the fields is V gene, J gene, D gene, CDR3 protein. The D gene is left open where the match is weak.

V gene: TRBV7-9; J gene: TRBJ2-1; D gene: TRBD2; CDR3 protein: CASSLFGGGANNEQFF
V gene: TRBV4-1; J gene: TRBJ2-7; D gene: -; CDR3 protein: CASSQVGGAEGSYEQYF
V gene: TRBV12-5; J gene: TRBJ2-1; D gene: -; CDR3 protein: CASAGEGGYNEQFF
V gene: TRBV30; J gene: TRBJ1-5; D gene: -; CDR3 protein: CAWSVQGGNQPQHF
V gene: TRBV30; J gene: TRBJ1-2; D gene: -; CDR3 protein: CAWSVPGTGYTF
V gene: TRBV3-1; J gene: TRBJ2-7; D gene: TRBD2; CDR3 protein: CASSQASGKHEQYF
V gene: TRBV7-9; J gene: TRBJ1-2; D gene: -; CDR3 protein: CAGAAWDVGHYGYTF
V gene: TRBV7-9; J gene: TRBJ2-5; D gene: -; CDR3 protein: CASSLDMGETQYF
V gene: TRBV19; J gene: TRBJ1-2; D gene: -; CDR3 protein: CASSIQGNYGYTF
V gene: TRBV5-1; J gene: TRBJ1-2; D gene: -; CDR3 protein: CASSLDWSGYTF
V gene: TRBV7-6; J gene: TRBJ1-1; D gene: -; CDR3 protein: CASSSREMNTEAFF
V gene: TRBV12-5; J gene: TRBJ1-2; D gene: -; CDR3 protein: CASGIDSNYGYTF
V gene: TRBV30; J gene: TRBJ1-5; D gene: -; CDR3 protein: CAWSYGDNQPQHF
V gene: TRBV24-1; J gene: TRBJ2-1; D gene: -; CDR3 protein: CATSGLTGSSYNEQFF
V gene: TRBV10-3; J gene: TRBJ2-7; D gene: -; CDR3 protein: CAISGGQSSYEQYF
V gene: TRBV6-6; J gene: TRBJ2-1; D gene: -; CDR3 protein: CASSYSDEQFF
V gene: TRBV20-1; J gene: TRBJ2-7; D gene: -; CDR3 protein: CSARDSATYEQYF
V gene: TRBV13; J gene: TRBJ1-2; D gene: -; CDR3 protein: CASRLGQYSGYTF
V gene: TRBV28; J gene: TRBJ2-7; D gene: -; CDR3 protein: CASSLWRGPEQYF
V gene: TRBV20-1; J gene: TRBJ2-3; D gene: TRBD1; CDR3 protein: CSARERQGAFTDTQYF
V gene: TRBV7-9; J gene: TRBJ1-5; D gene: TRBD1; CDR3 protein: CASSLDLGQGNQPQHF
V gene: TRBV29-1; J gene: TRBJ1-1; D gene: TRBD1; CDR3 protein: CSVRQGAGEAFF